This T cell receptor beta chain was sequenced during a study of cytomegalovirus exposure and HLA in healthy donors. Study observations and caveats: A list of approximately 150 TCR beta chains associated with cytomegalovirus was given. Trimming of TCR beta V- and J-genes showed a link, identified in a later analysis, to a missense DCLRE1C variant. An ancestry cluster, one associated with Asian ancestry, reportedly showed fewer N-insertions than the approximately 720-donor mean in a later analysis. It was reported that TCR beta sequences correctly inferred the HLA-A and HLA-B alleles for most subjects.

Regarding this clone: Its specificity is unknown.

Primers for the PCR totalled 60 Vbeta and 13 Jbeta. TCRdb keeps only in-frame clones here, not all; method: immunoSEQ multiplex PCR. The table includes approximately 110,000 clones, around 72% detected once. The TCR originated in a woman in her forties in good health and CMV-seropositive. The specimen sequenced was PBMCs.

CDR3: CASSLGTSGDEQYF. The DNA of the CDR3 is TGTGCCAGCAGCCTTGGGACATCTGGAGACGAGCAGTACTTC. The V gene is TRBV7-9, the J gene TRBJ2-7; D is perhaps TRBD1 (6 bases). Trimming took off 5 bases at V and 5 bases at J, with 16 bases between the two ends. CDR3 length: 14 amino acids. CDR1 and CDR2 from the germline V gene are SEHNR and FQNEAQ (reference sequence).